This passage covers 32 T cell receptor beta chains from one sample sequenced in a study of CD8 T cells in ankylosing spondylitis. Each CDR3 protein gets one entry after TCRdb re-called the 5' RACE reads with MiXCR. The data contain 150,000 to 200,000 distinct CDR3 sequences, about 32% of them singletons. Sequenced material: synovial fluid, either unsorted or a sorted T cell fraction (not recorded which). All receptors derive from a male donor with ankylosing spondylitis.

The chain links TRBV20-1 to TRBJ2-2, with D perhaps matching TRBD1 or TRBD2 (6 bases each). Deletions cut 0 bases from V and 1 base from J, with 9 bases between. Per germline, CDR1 DFQATT and CDR2 SNEGSKA (reference sequence). There are 15 residues in the CDR3. The chain's CDR3 is CSAREGGRNTGELFF. CDR3 nucleotide sequence: TGCAGTGCTAGAGAAGGGGGGAGGAACACCGGGGAGCTGTTTTTT.

The V call is TRBV20-1, the J call TRBJ1-2, with D perhaps TRBD1 (6 bases). From germline, CDR1 is DFQATT and CDR2 SNEGSKA (reference sequence). V was pared by 4 bases and J by 0 bases, with 9 bases between. The CDR3 covers 13 residues. CDR3 sequence: CSATRTANYGYTF. The DNA for the CDR3 is TGCAGTGCTACCCGGACAGCTAACTATGGCTACACCTTC.

The chain combines TRBV5-1 with TRBJ1-5; D call uncertain. Germline V CDR1 and CDR2: SGHRS, YFSETQ. CDR3 length: 14 amino acids. Deletions cut 0 bases from V and 4 bases from J, with 8 bases between. Here the CDR3 reads CASSLGGRNQPQHF. The CDR3 bases are TGCGCCAGCAGCTTGGGCGGGAGGAATCAGCCCCAGCATTTT.

The J gene is TRBJ1-3, the V gene TRBV7-8, with 9 bases aligning to TRBD1. This CDR3 is built from 18 residues. The trim removed 3 bases at V and 4 bases at J, leaving 13 bases unmatched. Germline values: CDR1 SGHVS, CDR2 FQNEAQ. CDR3 nucleotides: TGTGCCAGCAGCTTGCGTTCCGGGACAGGGATTGGAGGAAACACCATATATTTT. This translates into CASSLRSGTGIGGNTIYF.

This clonotype was detected a few times. The V gene is TRBV20-1, the J gene TRBJ1-1; TRBD1 agrees at 9 bases. Germline lookup yields CDR1 DFQATT and CDR2 SNEGSKA (reference sequence). The junction had 8 bases not matched to a gene; V was cut back by 3 bases and J by 6 bases. The CDR3 covers 14 residues. CDR3 sequence reads: CSASTGQGWPEAFF. The CDR3 nucleotides read TGCAGTGCTAGTACGGGACAGGGTTGGCCTGAAGCTTTCTTT.

This chain links TRBV27 with TRBJ2-3; maybe TRBD2 (6 bases). Trimming removed 5 bases from V and 2 bases from J, with 11 bases in between. This CDR3 region has 14 residues. The germline V gene encodes CDR1 MNHEY and CDR2 SMNVEV (reference sequence). CDR3 DNA sequence: TGTGCCAGCAGTGACGGGAGAAACACAGATACGCAGTATTTT. Translation gives CASSDGRNTDTQYF.

In its sample, this clonotype was seen many times. This chain uses TRBV7-9 with TRBJ1-2; unclear D gene. Looked up from germline, CDR1 is SEHNR and CDR2 is FQNEAQ (reference sequence). The CDR3 is made up of 14 amino acids. Trimming pared 7 bases from V and 7 bases from J, leaving 19 bases between. Here the CDR3 DNA reads TGTGCCAGCAACGGGGAGGGAGGCCACCTTGGCTACACCTTC. Protein product: CASNGEGGHLGYTF.

This clonotype occurred many times. The V call is TRBV20-1, the J call TRBJ2-1; TRBD1 aligns across 10 bases. The CDR3 runs to 14 residues. The V gene end was trimmed by 5 bases and the J gene end by 7 bases; junction bases not matched to a gene: 8. Germline values: CDR1 DFQATT, CDR2 SNEGSKA (reference sequence). The CDR3 nucleotides are TGCAGTGCTGGGCCGGGACAGGGGAATAATGAGCAGTTCTTC. Its protein product is CSAGPGQGNNEQFF.

This chain joins TRBV11-2 and TRBJ1-2; tentatively, D is TRBD1 (5 bases). This CDR3 is built from 13 residues. Germline V CDR1 and CDR2: SGHAT, FQNNGV. The germline V and J ends were trimmed by 6 bases and 7 bases, with 15 bases remaining between them. In DNA form, the CDR3 reads TGTGCCAGCAGTCCCTCAGGGAATGGTGGCTACACCTTC. Protein: CASSPSGNGGYTF.

Ten or more counts support this clonotype. The chain employs TRBV6-1 and TRBJ2-7; D gene ambiguous. The CDR3 is made up of 12 amino acids. Germline values: CDR1 MNHNS, CDR2 SASEGT. Trimming took 4 bases from V and 0 from J, leaving 4 bases between them. The CDR3 sequence is CASSGSSYEQYF. CDR3 DNA: TGTGCCAGCAGTGGATCCTCCTACGAGCAGTACTTC.

This clonotype was picked up many times. The chain carries TRBV12-3 or TRBV12-4 and TRBJ1-1; maybe TRBD1 (5 bases). V was cut by 6 bases and J by 5 bases, with 19 bases left in between. This CDR3 region has 15 residues. The CDR3 spells CASSHAGLGGTEAFF. In DNA form, the CDR3 reads TGTGCCAGCAGCCACGCGGGACTCGGCGGGACTGAAGCTTTCTTT.

As for this clonotype: This clone may be a read error of a much larger clone one base away. CDR3 loop: CASSGVSPNPEAFF. Written as DNA, the CDR3 is TGTGCCAGCAGTGGCGTTTCGCCGAACCCTGAAGCTTTCTTT. J is TRBJ1-1 and V is TRBV2, with D uncertain. Germline CDR1 SNHLY, CDR2 FYNNEI. The CDR3 spans 14 residues.

This CDR3 reads CSAPLGAGEKLFF. Written as DNA, the CDR3 is TGCAGTGCCCCCTTGGGGGCGGGTGAAAAACTGTTTTTT. This chain joins TRBV20-1 and TRBJ1-4, with a weak D call TRBD1 (6 bases). Germline CDR1 DFQATT, CDR2 SNEGSKA (reference sequence). This CDR3 comprises 13 residues. Trimming removed 6 bases from V and 7 bases from J, with 15 bases in between.

This chain joins TRBV15 and TRBJ2-5; a possible D gene is TRBD2 (6 bases). V lost 0 bases, J lost 2 bases, and 16 bases lay in between. CDR1 and CDR2 from the germline V gene are LNHNV and YYDKDF (reference sequence). This CDR3 has 17 amino acids. As DNA, the CDR3 is TGTGCCACCAGCAGAGACCAGGGACTCCTAGGGCAAGAGACCCAGTACTTC. This translates into CATSRDQGLLGQETQYF.

This clonotype was seen once. The chain couples TRBV4-2 to TRBJ2-7, with a weak D call TRBD2 (5 bases). Germline-derived CDR1 and CDR2 are LGHNA and YNFKEQ. Trimming removed 4 bases at V and 0 bases at J, with 13 bases between. The CDR3 has 15 residues. CDR3 region: CASSPSGLSSYEQYF. Written as DNA, the CDR3 is TGTGCCAGCAGCCCAAGTGGACTCAGCTCCTACGAGCAGTACTTC.

Here the CDR3 reads CASSFDNEQFF. In nucleotides, the CDR3 is TGTGCCAGCAGCTTCGACAATGAGCAGTTCTTC. V gene TRBV5-6 combines with J gene TRBJ2-1; D not certain. V gave up 2 bases and J gave up 5 bases, with 2 bases separating them. The CDR3 loop spans 11 amino acids. Germline V gene data show CDR1 as SGHDT and CDR2 as YYEEEE.

J is TRBJ2-3 and V is TRBV10-1; D remains unclear. V lost 0 bases, J lost 2 bases, and 6 bases lay in between. The CDR3 consists of 14 residues. The germline V gene encodes CDR1 WNHNN and CDR2 SYGVQD (reference sequence). CDR3 region: CASSESHSTDTQYF. The CDR3 DNA reads as TGCGCCAGCAGTGAGTCTCACTCCACAGATACGCAGTATTTT.

This clonotype was seen more than once but under ten times. The chain employs TRBV6-5 and TRBJ2-2; D is ambiguous. Trimming took off 7 bases at V and 4 bases at J, with 7 bases between the two ends. The CDR3 contains 12 residues. The germline V gene encodes CDR1 MNHEY and CDR2 SVGAGI. The CDR3 loop is CASISPTGELFF. CDR3 DNA: TGTGCCAGCATCAGTCCCACCGGGGAGCTGTTTTTT.

This clonotype was seen only a few times. This chain links TRBV5-6 with TRBJ1-2, with D tentatively TRBD1 (5 bases). Germline V gene data show CDR1 as SGHDT and CDR2 as YYEEEE. V was trimmed by 0 bases and J by 1 base, leaving 7 bases between them. This CDR3 contains 14 residues. The CDR3 reads CASSLGDFNYGYTF. CDR3 coding DNA: TGTGCCAGCAGCTTGGGGGACTTTAACTATGGCTACACCTTC.

This clonotype has just a few counts. The chain has TRBV20-1 and TRBJ2-1; D is unresolved. The CDR3 is made up of 15 amino acids. Trimming pared 1 base from V and 3 bases from J, leaving 13 bases between. From germline, CDR1 is DFQATT and CDR2 SNEGSKA (reference sequence). CDR3 DNA sequence: TGCAGTGCTAGAGCATGGCTGGGCGGCTACAATGAGCAGTTCTTC. Translated, it gives CSARAWLGGYNEQFF.

The rearrangement links TRBV7-9 to TRBJ2-7; the D is unclear. Trimming pared 5 bases from V and 7 bases from J, leaving 12 bases between. Germline values: CDR1 SEHNR, CDR2 FQNEAQ (reference sequence). The CDR3 is made up of 12 amino acids. The CDR3 reads CASSASGGEQYF. The CDR3 bases are TGTGCCAGCAGCGCATCAGGTGGGGAGCAGTACTTC.

This clonotype was found many times. The V call is TRBV25-1, the J call TRBJ2-7, with 7 bases that match TRBD2. J gave up 2 bases and V 6 bases, and 4 bases lay outside the gene matches. The length of the CDR3 is 13 residues. Germline CDR1 MGHDK, CDR2 SYGVNS. CDR3 in amino acids: CASSWGGTYEQYF. Written as DNA, the CDR3 is TGTGCCAGCAGCTGGGGGGGGACCTACGAGCAGTACTTC.

This clonotype was seen many times. V and J are TRBV4-1 and TRBJ2-1; TRBD2 matches at 9 bases. This CDR3 region has 15 residues. V dropped 4 bases and J dropped 4; count of bases not matched to a gene: 5. Germline-derived CDR1 and CDR2 are MGHRA and YSYEKL. The DNA of the CDR3 is TGCGCCAGCAGCCGCCCTAGCGGGGAGTACAATGAGCAGTTCTTC. Translating it yields CASSRPSGEYNEQFF.

The chain couples TRBV12-3 or TRBV12-4 to TRBJ2-1, with TRBD2 identical over 7 bases. After removal of 5 bases from V and 7 bases from J, the junction contained 14 bases not matched to a gene. The CDR3 loop spans 16 amino acids. The DNA of the CDR3 is TGTGCCAGCAGTGCGGACGCGATCCCGGGGGGAAATGAGCAGTTCTTC. It translates to CASSADAIPGGNEQFF.

The V and J genes are TRBV6-1 and TRBJ2-7; 8 bases match TRBD2. In germline, CDR1 is MNHNS, CDR2 SASEGT. This CDR3 has 16 amino acids. Losses at the gene ends were 7 bases for V and 6 bases for J; bases not matched to a gene: 17. CDR3 bases: TGTGCCAGCACCCACACACGGGCGGGAGGCAGGAGCGAGCAGTACTTC. Amino acids: CASTHTRAGGRSEQYF.

The J gene is TRBJ2-7, the V gene TRBV7-2; 7 positions match TRBD2. After removal of 8 bases from V and 3 bases from J, the junction contained 7 bases not matched to a gene. CDR3 size: 13 residues. The germline V gene has CDR1 SGHTA and CDR2 FQGNSA. DNA of the CDR3: TGTGCCAGCGCTACCTCGGGGGGCTACGAGCAGTACTTC. This sequence encodes CASATSGGYEQYF.

The genes are TRBV30 and TRBJ2-3, with D maybe TRBD2 (5 bases). The CDR3 contains 14 residues. Between the trimmed V and J ends, which lost 2 bases and 4 bases, there was a span of 13 bases. Looked up from germline, CDR1 is GTSNPN and CDR2 is SVGIG (reference sequence). The CDR3 protein is CAWSTGKGADTQYF. The CDR3, as DNA: TGTGCCTGGAGTACGGGTAAGGGAGCAGATACGCAGTATTTT.

This clonotype was seen repeatedly, ten times or more. This chain uses TRBV10-3 with TRBJ1-6; D remains unclear. The V and J ends lost 3 bases and 10 bases respectively, with 16 bases between them. The CDR3 covers 15 residues. From germline, CDR1 is ENHRY and CDR2 SYGVKD. The CDR3 bases are TGTGCCATCAGTGAAGTCGGGATGCAGGACTCACCCCTCCACTTT. Translation gives CAISEVGMQDSPLHF.

The genes are TRBV9 and TRBJ1-3; weak D call: TRBD1 (5 bases). Germline CDR1 reads SGDLS; CDR2 reads YYNGEE. V lost 4 bases and J 2 bases, leaving 19 bases between the germline ends. CDR3 length equals 17 residues. DNA for the CDR3: TGTGCCAGCAGCTCCCGGGGGGGAACAATGGCTGGAAACACCATATATTTT. Amino acid sequence: CASSSRGGTMAGNTIYF.

V gene TRBV20-1 combines with J gene TRBJ2-1, with 9 bases lining up with TRBD2. Germline CDR1 and CDR2: DFQATT and SNEGSKA (reference sequence). The CDR3 is 16 residues long. V lost 0 bases, J lost 4 bases, and 7 bases stayed unmatched. The CDR3 sequence: CSARDLAGVAYNEQFF. The DNA for the CDR3 is TGCAGTGCTAGAGATTTAGCGGGAGTAGCATACAATGAGCAGTTCTTC.

The genes are TRBV20-1 and TRBJ1-2; no clear D gene. Germline loops: CDR1 DFQATT, CDR2 SNEGSKA (reference sequence). V shed 5 bases and J shed 6 bases, with 13 bases lying between them. The length of the CDR3 is 12 residues. CDR3 DNA sequence: TGCAGTGCTTCGACACCTAGAAATGGCTACACCTTC. It yields the protein CSASTPRNGYTF.

In this sample, this clonotype turned up a few times. The chain uses TRBV12-3 or TRBV12-4 and TRBJ1-1; 7 nucleotides align to TRBD1. CDR3 length: 16 residues. The V gene end was trimmed by 1 base and the J gene end by 3 bases; junction bases not matched to a gene: 8. The CDR3 protein is CASSLGQGKRDTEAFF. CDR3 bases: TGTGCCAGCAGTTTAGGACAGGGAAAGCGGGACACTGAAGCTTTCTTT.